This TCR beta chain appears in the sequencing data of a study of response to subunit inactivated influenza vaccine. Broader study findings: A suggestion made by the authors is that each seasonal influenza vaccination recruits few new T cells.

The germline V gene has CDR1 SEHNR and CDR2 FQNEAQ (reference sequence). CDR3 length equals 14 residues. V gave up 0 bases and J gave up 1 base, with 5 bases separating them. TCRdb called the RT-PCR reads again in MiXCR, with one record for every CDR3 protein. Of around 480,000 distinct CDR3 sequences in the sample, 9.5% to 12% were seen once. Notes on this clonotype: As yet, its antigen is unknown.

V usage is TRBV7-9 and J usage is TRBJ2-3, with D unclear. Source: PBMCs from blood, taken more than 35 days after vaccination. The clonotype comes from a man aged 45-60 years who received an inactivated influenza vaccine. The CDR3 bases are TGTGCCAGCAGCTTAGCCTTGCGCACAGATACGCAGTATTTT. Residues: CASSLALRTDTQYF.